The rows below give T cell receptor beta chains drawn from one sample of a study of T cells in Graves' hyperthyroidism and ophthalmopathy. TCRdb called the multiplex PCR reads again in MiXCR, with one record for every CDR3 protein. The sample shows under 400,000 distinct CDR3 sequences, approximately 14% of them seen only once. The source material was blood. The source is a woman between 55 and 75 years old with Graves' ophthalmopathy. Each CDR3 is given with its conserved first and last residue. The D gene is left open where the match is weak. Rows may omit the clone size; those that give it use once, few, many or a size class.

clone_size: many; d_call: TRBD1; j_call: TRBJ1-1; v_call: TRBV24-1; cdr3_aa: CATSPTGVLTEAFF; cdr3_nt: TGTGCCACCAGTCCGACAGGGGTTCTCACTGAAGCTTTCTTT
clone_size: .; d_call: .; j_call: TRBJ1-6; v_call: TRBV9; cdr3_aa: CASSVETKGGSPLHF; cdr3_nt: TGTGCCAGCAGCGTAGAAACGAAAGGAGGTTCACCCCTCCACTTT
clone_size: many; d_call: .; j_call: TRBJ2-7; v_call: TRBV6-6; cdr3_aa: CASSYQTEHEQYF; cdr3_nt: TGTGCCAGCAGTTACCAGACAGAGCACGAGCAGTACTTC
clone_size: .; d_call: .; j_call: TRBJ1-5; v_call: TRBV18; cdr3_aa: CASSPSSGNQPQHF; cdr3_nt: TGTGCCAGCTCCCCGAGTTCCGGGAATCAGCCCCAGCATTTT
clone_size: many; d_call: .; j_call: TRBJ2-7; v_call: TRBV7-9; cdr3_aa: CASSSRLDEQYF; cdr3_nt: TGTGCCAGCAGCTCTCGGCTTGACGAGCAGTACTTC
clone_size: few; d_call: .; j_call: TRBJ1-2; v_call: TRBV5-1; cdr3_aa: CASRKGTVGGANYGYTF; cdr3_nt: TGCGCCAGCAGAAAAGGGACCGTCGGAGGGGCTAACTATGGCTACACCTTC
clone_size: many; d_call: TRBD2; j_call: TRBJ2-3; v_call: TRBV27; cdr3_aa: CASSPLTSGRGDTQYF; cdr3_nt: TGTGCCAGCAGTCCCTTGACTAGCGGGAGAGGAGATACGCAGTATTTT
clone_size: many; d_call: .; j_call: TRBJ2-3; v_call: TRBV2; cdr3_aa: CASNPTGLDTQYF; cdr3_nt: TGTGCCAGCAACCCCACAGGCTTAGATACGCAGTATTTT
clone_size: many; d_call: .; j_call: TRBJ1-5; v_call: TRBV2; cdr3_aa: CASSGGLGQPQHF; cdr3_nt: TGTGCCAGCAGTGGGGGCCTGGGTCAGCCCCAGCATTTT
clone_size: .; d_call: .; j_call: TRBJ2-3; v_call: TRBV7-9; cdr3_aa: CASGSVHTDTQYF; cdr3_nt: TGTGCCAGCGGTTCGGTTCACACAGATACGCAGTATTTT
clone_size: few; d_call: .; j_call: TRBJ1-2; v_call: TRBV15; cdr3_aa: CATSPVIANYGYTF; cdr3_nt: TGTGCCACCAGTCCCGTCATTGCTAACTATGGCTACACCTTC
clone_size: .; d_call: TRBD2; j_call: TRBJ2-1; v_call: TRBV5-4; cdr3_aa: CASSEAGTKLNEQFF; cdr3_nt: TGTGCCAGCAGCGAAGCCGGGACTAAACTAAATGAGCAGTTCTTC
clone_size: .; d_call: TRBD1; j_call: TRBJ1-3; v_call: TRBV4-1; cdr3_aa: CASSQDRGTGNTIYF; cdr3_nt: TGCGCCAGCAGCCAAGACAGGGGGACTGGAAACACCATATATTTT
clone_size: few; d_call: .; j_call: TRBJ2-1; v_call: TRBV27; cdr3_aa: CASRRGLAGYNEQFF; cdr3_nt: TGTGCCAGCAGGAGGGGGCTAGCGGGCTACAATGAGCAGTTCTTC
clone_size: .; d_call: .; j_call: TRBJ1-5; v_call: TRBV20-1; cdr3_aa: CSALKGGQPQHF; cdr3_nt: TGCAGTGCCCTAAAGGGAGGTCAGCCCCAGCATTTT
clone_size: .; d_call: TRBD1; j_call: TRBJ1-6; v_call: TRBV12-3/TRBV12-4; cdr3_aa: CASELGQGARESPLHF; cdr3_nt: TGTGCCAGCGAACTGGGACAGGGGGCACGGGAATCACCCCTCCACTTT
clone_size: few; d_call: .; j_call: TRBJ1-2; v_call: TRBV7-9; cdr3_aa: CASSLDPSGGYTF; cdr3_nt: TGTGCCAGCAGCTTAGATCCCTCAGGCGGCTACACCTTC
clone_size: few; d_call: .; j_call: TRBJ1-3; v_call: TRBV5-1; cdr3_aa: CASSVQGTGNTIYF; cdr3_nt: TGCGCCAGCAGCGTGCAGGGGACTGGAAACACCATATATTTT
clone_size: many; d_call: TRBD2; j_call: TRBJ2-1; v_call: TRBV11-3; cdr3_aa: CASSLTREGGNEQFF; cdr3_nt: TGTGCCAGCAGCTTAACGCGGGAGGGGGGAAATGAGCAGTTCTTC
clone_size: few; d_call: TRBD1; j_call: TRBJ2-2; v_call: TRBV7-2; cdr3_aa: CASSWDRGSTGELFF; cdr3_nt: TGTGCCAGCAGTTGGGACAGGGGAAGTACCGGGGAGCTGTTTTTT
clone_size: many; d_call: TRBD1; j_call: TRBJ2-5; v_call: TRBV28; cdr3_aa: CASSQRTGGLETQYF; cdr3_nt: TGTGCCAGCAGCCAACGGACAGGGGGCTTAGAGACCCAGTACTTC
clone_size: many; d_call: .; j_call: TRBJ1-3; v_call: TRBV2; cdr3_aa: CASTPPGTGNTIYF; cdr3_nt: TGTGCCAGCACCCCCCCCGGGACTGGAAACACCATATATTTT
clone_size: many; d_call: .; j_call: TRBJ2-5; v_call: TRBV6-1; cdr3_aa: CASSFLVPQETQYF; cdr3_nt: TGTGCCAGCAGTTTTCTAGTGCCCCAAGAGACCCAGTACTTC
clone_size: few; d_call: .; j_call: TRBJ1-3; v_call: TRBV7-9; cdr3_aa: CASSLASIANSGNTIYF; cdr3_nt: TGTGCCAGCAGCTTAGCGAGTATAGCAAACTCTGGAAACACCATATATTTT
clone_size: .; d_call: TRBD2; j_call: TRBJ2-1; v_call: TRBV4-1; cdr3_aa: CASSQDPGREDEQFF; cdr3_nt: TGCGCCAGCAGCCAAGACCCGGGCCGGGAGGATGAGCAGTTCTTC
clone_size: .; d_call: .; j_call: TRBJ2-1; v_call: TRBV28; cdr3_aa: CASSLPGSEQFF; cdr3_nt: TGTGCCAGCAGTTTACCAGGGAGTGAGCAGTTCTTC
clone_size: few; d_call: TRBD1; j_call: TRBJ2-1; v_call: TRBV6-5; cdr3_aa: CASSYDRQGRKQFF; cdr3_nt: TGTGCCAGCAGTTACGACCGACAGGGGAGAAAGCAGTTCTTC
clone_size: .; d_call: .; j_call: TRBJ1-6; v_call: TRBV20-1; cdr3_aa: CSARDIEASPLHF; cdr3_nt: TGCAGTGCTAGAGATATTGAGGCTTCACCCCTCCACTTT
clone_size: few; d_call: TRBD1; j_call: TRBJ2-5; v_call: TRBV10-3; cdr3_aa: CAISPGQGVLETQYF; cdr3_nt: TGTGCCATCAGTCCAGGACAGGGGGTCCTGGAGACCCAGTACTTC
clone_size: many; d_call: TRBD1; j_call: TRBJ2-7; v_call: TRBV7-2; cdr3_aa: CASSLGDRGSYEQYF; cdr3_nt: TGTGCCAGCAGCTTAGGGGACAGGGGATCCTACGAGCAGTACTTC
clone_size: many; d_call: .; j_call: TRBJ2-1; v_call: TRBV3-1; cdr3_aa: CASRPNEQFF; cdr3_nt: TGTGCCAGCAGGCCCAATGAGCAGTTCTTC
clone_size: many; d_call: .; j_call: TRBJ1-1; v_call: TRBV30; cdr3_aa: CAWSAGPPGTNTEAFF; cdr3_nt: TGTGCCTGGAGTGCCGGCCCCCCGGGAACGAACACTGAAGCTTTCTTT
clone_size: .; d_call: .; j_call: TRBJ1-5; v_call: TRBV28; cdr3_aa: CASSSGRGGDNQPQHF; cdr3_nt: TGTGCCAGCAGTTCGGGGAGGGGGGGGGACAATCAGCCCCAGCATTTT
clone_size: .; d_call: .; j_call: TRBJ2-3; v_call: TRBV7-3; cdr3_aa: CASSLFRGDTDTQYF; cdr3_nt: TGTGCCAGCAGCTTATTCAGGGGGGACACAGATACGCAGTATTTT
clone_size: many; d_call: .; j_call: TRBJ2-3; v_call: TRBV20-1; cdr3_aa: CSAFRFTDTQYF; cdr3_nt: TGCAGTGCCTTTCGATTCACAGATACGCAGTATTTT
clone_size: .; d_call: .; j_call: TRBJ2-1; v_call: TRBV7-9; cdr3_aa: CASSLPVKYGEQFF; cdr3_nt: TGTGCCAGCAGCCTCCCAGTTAAATACGGTGAGCAGTTCTTC
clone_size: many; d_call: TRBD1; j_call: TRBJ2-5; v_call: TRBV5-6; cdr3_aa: CASSRRTGVEETQYF; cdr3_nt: TGTGCCAGCAGCCGCAGGACAGGGGTGGAAGAGACCCAGTACTTC
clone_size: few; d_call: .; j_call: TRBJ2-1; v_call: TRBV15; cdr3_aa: CATSVRRQNEQFF; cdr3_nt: TGTGCCACCAGCGTCCGTCGGCAGAATGAGCAGTTCTTC
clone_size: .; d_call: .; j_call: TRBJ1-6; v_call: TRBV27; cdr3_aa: CASRDIYSPLHF; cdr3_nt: TGTGCCAGCCGGGACATTTATTCACCCCTCCACTTT
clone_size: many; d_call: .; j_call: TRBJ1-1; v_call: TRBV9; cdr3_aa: CASSVANGQTEAFF; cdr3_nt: TGTGCCAGCAGCGTAGCTAACGGACAGACTGAAGCTTTCTTT
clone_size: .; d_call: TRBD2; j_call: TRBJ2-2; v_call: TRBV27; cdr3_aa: CASSLRAGASGELFF; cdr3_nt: TGTGCCAGCAGTTTACGAGCGGGAGCCTCCGGGGAGCTGTTTTTT
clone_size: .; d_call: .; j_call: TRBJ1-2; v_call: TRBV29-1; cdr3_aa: CSVEDLAEEVGYTF; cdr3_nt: TGCAGCGTTGAAGATCTGGCAGAGGAGGTTGGCTACACCTTC
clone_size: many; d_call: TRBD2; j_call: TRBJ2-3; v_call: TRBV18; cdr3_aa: CASSPSGTDTQYF; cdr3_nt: TGCGCCAGCAGCCCTAGCGGAACAGATACGCAGTATTTT
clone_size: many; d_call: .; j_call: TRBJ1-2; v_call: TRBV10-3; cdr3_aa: CAISEAGNYGYTF; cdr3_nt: TGTGCCATCAGTGAGGCAGGGAACTATGGCTACACCTTC
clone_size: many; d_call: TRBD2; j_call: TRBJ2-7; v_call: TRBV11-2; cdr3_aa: CASSLVGGTDEQYF; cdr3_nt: TGTGCCAGCAGCTTAGTGGGGGGGACGGACGAGCAGTACTTC
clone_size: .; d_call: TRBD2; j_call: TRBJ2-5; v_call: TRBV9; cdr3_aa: CASSLGGVAGQETQYF; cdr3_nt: TGTGCCAGCAGCCTAGGTGGGGTAGCGGGCCAAGAGACCCAGTACTTC